This TCR beta chain was recorded in a study of blood T cell repertoires in COVID-19. Study-level information: COVID-19 samples collected from the United States, Italy and Spain covered acute and convalescent phases. T cells, B-cell-depleted T cells, or PBMCs supplied cDNA or gDNA.

In the original analysis: Quantification of nucleated cells was approximated via reference gene primer amplification. The protocol was immunoSEQ multiplex PCR, while the TCRdb copy is restricted to in-frame clones and leaves out a portion. That table gives V, J and clone size, and the DNA gave D and trimming. The sample has 55,000 to 70,000 clones; 60% to 85% are singletons. The CDR3 is 15 amino acids. Per germline, CDR1 LGHDT and CDR2 YNNKEL (reference sequence). Trimming left V 4 bases short and J 3 bases short, with 16 bases between. The rearrangement uses TRBV3-1 (or the pseudogene TRBV3-2) and TRBJ2-7, with D tentatively TRBD1 (6 bases). The sample consisted of peripheral blood. This TCR was sampled from a human donor in a cohort sampled during active COVID-19. CDR3 coding DNA: TGTGCCAGCAGCCCGTTAGAGGCAGGGGTCTACGAGCAGTACTTC. Its translation is CASSPLEAGVYEQYF.